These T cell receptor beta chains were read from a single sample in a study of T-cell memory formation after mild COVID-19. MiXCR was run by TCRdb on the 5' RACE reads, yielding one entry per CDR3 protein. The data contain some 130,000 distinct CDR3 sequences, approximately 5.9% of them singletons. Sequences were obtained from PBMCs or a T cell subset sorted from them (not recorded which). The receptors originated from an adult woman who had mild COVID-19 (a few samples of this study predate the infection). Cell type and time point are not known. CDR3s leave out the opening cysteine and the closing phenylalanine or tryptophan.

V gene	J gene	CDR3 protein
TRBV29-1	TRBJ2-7	SVEGQNPSRQQY
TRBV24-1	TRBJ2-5	ATSDSGRGRETQY
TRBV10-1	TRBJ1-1	ASPEDPEENTEAF
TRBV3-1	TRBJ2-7	ASSQESEGYEQY
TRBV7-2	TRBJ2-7	ASSSDRGPYEQY
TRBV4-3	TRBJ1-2	ASSQDRANYGYT
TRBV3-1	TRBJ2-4	ASSRRGAFGNIQY
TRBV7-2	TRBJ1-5	ASSLMGEPQH
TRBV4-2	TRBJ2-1	ARSQDATSGRGEQF
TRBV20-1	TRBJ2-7	SASGLALYEQY
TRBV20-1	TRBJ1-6	SARGSGYSPLH
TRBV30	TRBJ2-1	AWSEAHRNEQF
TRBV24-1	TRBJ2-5	ATSESGRDEETQY
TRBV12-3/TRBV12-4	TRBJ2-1	ASSPTRDEQF
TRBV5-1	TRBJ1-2	ASSSSSNYGYT
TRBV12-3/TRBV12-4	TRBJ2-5	ASSPSGRTQETQY